Listed below are T cell receptor beta chains from one sample, sequenced in a study of blood T cell repertoires in COVID-19. The protocol was immunoSEQ multiplex PCR, while the TCRdb copy is restricted to in-frame clones and leaves out a portion. The sample lists 250,000 to 300,000 clones, approximately 88% occurring once. Sequencing was done on a sample of PBMCs or T cells enriched from blood (not recorded which). The source is a woman in her 40s who had recovered from COVID-19. The CDR3 runs from the conserved cysteine through the conserved F or W. A D gene is named only where the DNA matches it firmly. A row's size may be missing; if present it is once, few, many or a size class.

V: TRBV18; D: .; J: TRBJ1-5; size: few; CDR3: CASSASPGNQPQHF; DNA: TGTGCCAGCTCAGCTTCACCAGGGAATCAGCCCCAGCATTTT
V: TRBV30; D: TRBD1; J: TRBJ1-5; size: .; CDR3: CAWSPNTGGHQPQHF; DNA: TGTGCCTGGAGTCCCAATACAGGGGGCCATCAGCCCCAGCATTTT
V: TRBV6-5; D: TRBD1; J: TRBJ2-7; size: .; CDR3: CASSYSRRTGDEQYF; DNA: TGTGCCAGCAGTTACTCTCGCCGGACAGGGGACGAGCAGTACTTC
V: TRBV6-5; D: TRBD1; J: TRBJ2-7; size: few; CDR3: CASSTSGTGSYEQYF; DNA: TGTGCCAGCAGTACATCCGGGACAGGCTCCTACGAGCAGTACTTC
V: TRBV11-2; D: .; J: TRBJ1-2; size: .; CDR3: CASSSWWQGSYGYTF; DNA: TGTGCCAGCAGCTCCTGGTGGCAGGGTAGCTATGGCTACACCTTC
V: TRBV5-5; D: .; J: TRBJ1-5; size: .; CDR3: CASSFGQISNQPQHF; DNA: TGTGCCAGCAGCTTTGGGCAGATTAGCAATCAGCCCCAGCATTTT
V: TRBV6-5; D: TRBD2; J: TRBJ2-5; size: .; CDR3: CASSSRRGTGETQYF; DNA: TGTGCCAGCAGTTCCCGGCGGGGGACGGGAGAGACCCAGTACTTC
V: TRBV15; D: .; J: TRBJ1-2; size: .; CDR3: CATSSGFEKNYGYTF; DNA: TGTGCCACCAGCTCCGGGTTTGAAAAGAACTATGGCTACACCTTC
V: TRBV2; D: .; J: TRBJ2-1; size: .; CDR3: CASSLNNEQFF; DNA: TGTGCCAGCAGTTTAAATAATGAGCAGTTCTTC
V: TRBV27; D: .; J: TRBJ2-6; size: .; CDR3: CASSFESSGANVLTF; DNA: TGTGCCAGCAGTTTCGAGAGCTCTGGGGCCAACGTCCTGACTTTC
V: TRBV11-2; D: TRBD1; J: TRBJ2-7; size: .; CDR3: CASRTDRGTYEQYF; DNA: TGTGCCAGCAGAACCGACAGGGGGACCTACGAGCAGTACTTC
V: TRBV5-6; D: .; J: TRBJ2-3; size: .; CDR3: CASSLLGPPDTQYF; DNA: TGTGCCAGCAGCTTGCTTGGCCCCCCAGATACGCAGTATTTT
V: TRBV5-1; D: TRBD2; J: TRBJ2-3; size: .; CDR3: CASSIGTSADTQYF; DNA: TGCGCCAGCAGCATAGGGACTAGCGCAGATACGCAGTATTTT
V: TRBV7-2; D: TRBD1; J: TRBJ1-1; size: few; CDR3: CASSLKQGGLDTEAFF; DNA: TGTGCCAGCAGCTTGAAACAGGGGGGTTTGGACACTGAAGCTTTCTTT
V: TRBV9; D: .; J: TRBJ1-1; size: .; CDR3: CASSPPWSLNTEAFF; DNA: TGTGCCAGCAGCCCTCCGTGGAGTTTGAACACTGAAGCTTTCTTT
V: TRBV2; D: TRBD1; J: TRBJ1-1; size: .; CDR3: CASSVNRGEAFF; DNA: TGTGCCAGCAGTGTTAACAGGGGTGAAGCTTTCTTT
V: TRBV9; D: .; J: TRBJ2-2; size: .; CDR3: CASSEGVPNTGELFF; DNA: TGTGCCAGCAGCGAGGGGGTTCCGAACACCGGGGAGCTGTTTTTT
V: TRBV5-1; D: TRBD1; J: TRBJ2-3; size: .; CDR3: CASSLAGGPADTQYF; DNA: TGCGCCAGCAGCTTGGCAGGGGGCCCGGCAGATACGCAGTATTTT
V: TRBV2; D: .; J: TRBJ1-4; size: .; CDR3: CASSEQLGLAEKLFF; DNA: TGTGCCAGCAGTGAACAGTTGGGACTTGCTGAAAAACTGTTTTTT
V: TRBV6-4; D: .; J: TRBJ1-2; size: .; CDR3: CASRESAYGNYGYTF; DNA: TGTGCCAGCAGGGAATCAGCGTACGGGAACTATGGCTACACCTTC
V: TRBV4-1; D: .; J: TRBJ2-5; size: once; CDR3: CASSQGDFQETQYF; DNA: TGCGCCAGCAGCCAAGGAGACTTTCAAGAGACCCAGTACTTC
V: TRBV15; D: TRBD1; J: TRBJ1-5; size: .; CDR3: CATSSGQGNSNQPQHF; DNA: TGTGCCACCAGCAGCGGACAGGGGAATAGCAATCAGCCCCAGCATTTT
V: TRBV7-9; D: TRBD1; J: TRBJ1-5; size: .; CDR3: CASSSGQGFRQPQHF; DNA: TGTGCCAGCAGCTCGGGACAGGGGTTCCGACAGCCCCAGCATTTT
V: TRBV5-4; D: TRBD1; J: TRBJ1-1; size: .; CDR3: CASSPGGTGNTEAFF; DNA: TGTGCCAGCAGCCCTGGAGGGACAGGGAACACTGAAGCTTTCTTT
V: TRBV4-2; D: .; J: TRBJ1-2; size: .; CDR3: CASSQDVAGSQGGYTF; DNA: TGTGCCAGCAGCCAAGATGTCGCTGGGTCCCAGGGTGGCTACACCTTC
V: TRBV30; D: .; J: TRBJ1-2; size: once; CDR3: CAWSTGYYGYTF; DNA: TGTGCCTGGAGTACAGGGTACTATGGCTACACCTTC
V: TRBV7-9; D: .; J: TRBJ1-4; size: .; CDR3: CASSALQGPLFF; DNA: TGTGCCAGCAGCGCGTTACAGGGCCCACTGTTTTTT
V: TRBV2; D: .; J: TRBJ1-2; size: .; CDR3: CASRDQGMYGYTF; DNA: TGTGCCAGCAGGGACCAGGGGATGTATGGCTACACCTTC
V: TRBV15; D: .; J: TRBJ2-7; size: .; CDR3: CATSRDLSGTYEQYF; DNA: TGTGCCACCAGCAGAGACCTTTCGGGGACCTACGAGCAGTACTTC
V: TRBV5-1; D: .; J: TRBJ2-3; size: few; CDR3: CASSSRGSSTDTQYF; DNA: TGCGCCAGCAGCTCCCGGGGGAGTTCCACAGATACGCAGTATTTT
V: TRBV18; D: TRBD1; J: TRBJ2-5; size: .; CDR3: CASSVTTGLAETQYF; DNA: TGTGCCAGCTCAGTAACGACAGGGCTGGCAGAGACCCAGTACTTC
V: TRBV29-1; D: TRBD1; J: TRBJ2-3; size: .; CDR3: CSVATGGVTDTQYF; DNA: TGCAGCGTTGCGACAGGGGGCGTTACAGATACGCAGTATTTT
V: TRBV2; D: TRBD1; J: TRBJ1-1; size: .; CDR3: CASSQGAGYEAFF; DNA: TGTGCCAGCAGTCAGGGGGCGGGGTATGAAGCTTTCTTT
V: TRBV3-1/TRBV3-2; D: TRBD2; J: TRBJ2-1; size: .; CDR3: CASSHRSGGSYNEQFF; DNA: TGTGCCAGCAGCCACCGTAGCGGGGGATCCTACAATGAGCAGTTCTTC
V: TRBV5-1; D: TRBD2; J: TRBJ2-2; size: .; CDR3: CASSKGTSGINTGELFF; DNA: TGCGCCAGCAGCAAAGGGACTAGCGGGATTAACACCGGGGAGCTGTTTTTT
V: TRBV12-3/TRBV12-4; D: .; J: TRBJ1-2; size: .; CDR3: CASSFGGLTGYTF; DNA: TGTGCCAGCAGTTTCGGGGGGCTGACTGGCTACACCTTC
V: TRBV7-9; D: TRBD1; J: TRBJ2-7; size: .; CDR3: CASSSTGSYEQYF; DNA: TGTGCCAGCAGCTCGACAGGGAGCTACGAGCAGTACTTC
V: TRBV19; D: .; J: TRBJ1-3; size: .; CDR3: CASIQEDRRISVLPGNTIYF; DNA: TGTGCCAGCATACAGGAGGACAGACGAATCTCCGTACTCCCTGGAAACACCATATATTTT
V: TRBV30; D: TRBD1; J: TRBJ1-2; size: .; CDR3: CAWSRDRGYGYTF; DNA: TGTGCCTGGAGTAGAGACAGGGGCTATGGCTACACCTTC
V: TRBV29-1; D: TRBD2; J: TRBJ2-1; size: .; CDR3: CSGGWEGNTASYNEQFF; DNA: TGCAGCGGAGGATGGGAGGGTAATACTGCTTCCTACAATGAGCAGTTCTTC
V: TRBV21-1; D: .; J: TRBJ1-5; size: .; CDR3: CASSKAGQGAGSNQPQHF; DNA: TGTGCCAGCAGCAAAGCGGGACAGGGGGCGGGAAGCAATCAGCCCCAGCATTTT
V: TRBV19; D: TRBD1; J: TRBJ2-1; size: .; CDR3: CASSIVAGGVNEQFF; DNA: TGTGCCAGTAGTATCGTGGCAGGGGGTGTGAATGAGCAGTTCTTC
V: TRBV6-2/TRBV6-3; D: .; J: TRBJ2-5; size: .; CDR3: CASSYSPAGSKETQYF; DNA: TGTGCCAGCAGTTACTCACCAGCGGGTAGCAAGGAGACCCAGTACTTC
V: TRBV29-1; D: TRBD1; J: TRBJ2-7; size: .; CDR3: CSVLGTGKGSYEQYF; DNA: TGCAGCGTATTGGGGACAGGGAAAGGGTCCTACGAGCAGTACTTC
V: TRBV19; D: .; J: TRBJ1-2; size: few; CDR3: CASSIAGDNYGYTF; DNA: TGTGCCAGTAGTATAGCAGGGGATAACTATGGCTACACCTTC
V: TRBV30; D: .; J: TRBJ1-6; size: .; CDR3: CAWRGGGRGNSPLHF; DNA: TGTGCCTGGAGAGGCGGAGGGCGGGGGAATTCACCCCTCCACTTT
V: TRBV2; D: TRBD1; J: TRBJ2-4; size: .; CDR3: CASSSDRRLAIQYF; DNA: TGTGCCAGCAGTTCGGACAGGCGATTAGCCATTCAGTACTTC
V: TRBV12-5; D: TRBD1; J: TRBJ1-3; size: .; CDR3: CASGYPKTGQGNTIYF; DNA: TGTGCTAGTGGTTACCCAAAGACAGGGCAAGGAAACACCATATATTTT
V: TRBV11-1; D: TRBD1; J: TRBJ2-7; size: .; CDR3: CASSQDRGSYEQYF; DNA: TGTGCCAGCAGCCAGGACAGGGGAAGCTACGAGCAGTACTTC
V: TRBV2; D: TRBD1; J: TRBJ1-3; size: many; CDR3: CASRGDSSPGNTIYF; DNA: TGTGCCAGCAGGGGGGACAGCTCTCCCGGAAACACCATATATTTT
V: TRBV6-5; D: .; J: TRBJ2-7; size: once; CDR3: CASRANGQSYEQYF; DNA: TGTGCCAGTAGGGCCAATGGACAATCCTACGAGCAGTACTTC
V: TRBV7-3; D: TRBD2; J: TRBJ2-3; size: once; CDR3: CASSFSGKATQYF; DNA: TGTGCCAGCAGCTTCAGCGGGAAGGCTACGCAGTATTTT
V: TRBV7-9; D: .; J: TRBJ1-2; size: .; CDR3: CASSLRQSNYGYTF; DNA: TGTGCCAGCAGCTTAAGACAGTCTAACTATGGCTACACCTTC
V: TRBV5-1; D: .; J: TRBJ2-5; size: .; CDR3: CASSLVPSTGQETQYF; DNA: TGCGCCAGCAGCTTGGTCCCCTCGACAGGTCAAGAGACCCAGTACTTC
V: TRBV9; D: TRBD1; J: TRBJ1-2; size: .; CDR3: CASSPREGQGNYGYTF; DNA: TGTGCCAGCAGCCCTAGGGAGGGACAGGGGAACTATGGCTACACCTTC
V: TRBV2; D: .; J: TRBJ2-5; size: .; CDR3: CASSAGFAQYF; DNA: TGTGCCAGCAGTGCAGGGTTTGCCCAGTACTTC
V: TRBV5-1; D: .; J: TRBJ2-3; size: .; CDR3: CASSKVPADTQYF; DNA: TGCGCCAGCAGCAAAGTACCGGCAGATACGCAGTATTTT